Listed below are T cell receptor beta chains from one sample, sequenced in a study of blood T cells in healthy people across ages. TCRdb called the 5' RACE reads again in MiXCR, with one record for every CDR3 protein. The data show some 1.5 million distinct CDR3 sequences, approximately 28% seen once. Material: blood. The receptors originated from a woman aged 30 to 39 in good health. Each CDR3 is given with its conserved first and last residue. The order of the fields is clone size, D gene, V gene, J gene, CDR3 length, CDR3 DNA, CDR3 protein. The D gene is left open where the match is weak. Some rows have no size entry. The others give once, few or many, or a class for an expanded clone.

few	NA	TRBV25-1	TRBJ1-6	18	TGTGCCAGCAGTGGGACGAGACAGGCCCGCTCCTATAATTCACCCCTCCACTTT	CASSGTRQARSYNSPLHF
NA	NA	TRBV5-1	TRBJ2-5	16	TGCGCCAGCAGCTTGGGTGGGTCGGGGACCCAAGAGACCCAGTACTTC	CASSLGGSGTQETQYF
many	NA	TRBV6-1	TRBJ2-7	15	TGTGCCAGCAGTGAAGCCGGGGGAATAGGCTACGAGCAGTACTTC	CASSEAGGIGYEQYF
few	TRBD1	TRBV19	TRBJ1-2	15	TGTGCCAGTAGTCTCATCCGGGACAGCGCCTATGGCTACACCTTC	CASSLIRDSAYGYTF
NA	TRBD2	TRBV5-5	TRBJ2-1	18	TGTGCCAGCAGCCTGGGGGCTAGCGGGAGACCCCCCTACAATGAGCAGTTCTTC	CASSLGASGRPPYNEQFF
NA	NA	TRBV10-3	TRBJ2-7	12	TGTGCCATCAGTGAGACAGGTCGATCCCAGTACTTC	CAISETGRSQYF
NA	TRBD1	TRBV20-1	TRBJ1-2	14	TGCAGTGCTCCATCCTTGGACAGGGCCGCTGGCTACACCTTC	CSAPSLDRAAGYTF
NA	TRBD1	TRBV18	TRBJ2-2	13	TGTGCCAGCTCACCGGACAGGGCCGAACGGCTGTTTTTT	CASSPDRAERLFF
once	NA	TRBV18	TRBJ1-2	15	TGTGCCAGCGCTCCGGACACACTCGCCGGGTATGGCTACACCTTC	CASAPDTLAGYGYTF
once	NA	TRBV3-1	TRBJ2-3	16	TGTGCCAGCAGCCGAGATAGGAACGTTCGCACAGATACGCAGTATTTT	CASSRDRNVRTDTQYF
NA	NA	TRBV20-1	TRBJ2-7	16	TGCAGTGCTAGAGATAGGCCTAGCCGGGACCCCTACGAGCAGTACTTC	CSARDRPSRDPYEQYF
few	TRBD1	TRBV16	TRBJ2-1	17	TGTGCCAGCAGCCCCTATGGAGGTAGAGACAGGGAGTATGAGCAGTTCTTC	CASSPYGGRDREYEQFF
NA	TRBD2	TRBV9	TRBJ2-2	17	TGTGCCAGCAGCGAGACTAGCGGGGGGGTTTACACCGGGGAGCTGTTTTTT	CASSETSGGVYTGELFF
few	NA	TRBV5-1	TRBJ1-4	14	TGCGCCAGCAGCTTGGACATGGACAGTGAAAAACTGTTTTTT	CASSLDMDSEKLFF
NA	NA	TRBV5-1	TRBJ2-2	16	TGCGCCAGTCTGCAGGGTGACCGATCGGACACCGGGGAGCTGTTTTTT	CASLQGDRSDTGELFF
NA	NA	TRBV2	TRBJ2-5	16	TGTGCCAGCAGTGCTTTCAACAGGGCTTCCCAAGAGACCCAGTACTTC	CASSAFNRASQETQYF
many	NA	TRBV6-6	TRBJ2-7	14	TGTGCCAGCAGTTCCATAGACAGTTCCTACGAGCAGTACTTC	CASSSIDSSYEQYF
NA	NA	TRBV5-1	TRBJ1-1	15	TGCGCCAGCAGCCAGGATGGGGATTGGAACACTGAAGCTTTCTTT	CASSQDGDWNTEAFF
few	TRBD1	TRBV10-2	TRBJ2-7	15	TGCGCCAGCTCGTCAAGGGGACAGGCTATCTACGAGCAGTACTTC	CASSSRGQAIYEQYF
NA	TRBD2	TRBV28	TRBJ2-5	19	TGTGCCAGCAGTTTAATCGGACTAGCGGGGGGGCCTCTTCAAGAGACCCAGTACTTC	CASSLIGLAGGPLQETQYF
many	TRBD1	TRBV12-3/TRBV12-4	TRBJ2-7	16	TGTGCCAGCAGTAACCGGGACAGGGGGGTCTCCTACGAGCAGTACTTC	CASSNRDRGVSYEQYF
NA	TRBD1	TRBV7-4	TRBJ1-6	17	TGTGCCAGCAGCTTATCGGACAGGGGATCTCATGATTCACCCCTCCACTTT	CASSLSDRGSHDSPLHF
few	NA	TRBV5-1	TRBJ1-4	16	TGCGCCAGCAGCTTGGGGTCGGGCGTGATGGGCGAAAAACTGTTTTTT	CASSLGSGVMGEKLFF
few	NA	TRBV28	TRBJ2-5	15	TGTGCCAGCAGTCATAACCGGGAGCTTCGAGAGACCCAGTACTTC	CASSHNRELRETQYF
NA	TRBD1	TRBV29-1	TRBJ1-1	14	TGCAGCGCCAGTTTCGGGACAGGGGGGACTGAAGCTTTCTTT	CSASFGTGGTEAFF
NA	TRBD2	TRBV9	TRBJ2-3	16	TGTGCCAGCAGCGCCCCCGGGACTAGGGACCCAGATACGCAGTATTTT	CASSAPGTRDPDTQYF
NA	TRBD2	TRBV11-1	TRBJ2-7	15	TGTGCCAGCAGCATACGGGGGGACCTCTCCTACGAGCAGTACTTC	CASSIRGDLSYEQYF
NA	NA	TRBV20-1	TRBJ1-5	16	TGCAGTGCTAGAGATCTAGACAGGCATAGCAATCAGCCCCAGCATTTT	CSARDLDRHSNQPQHF
few	NA	TRBV29-1	TRBJ2-1	13	TGCAGCGTTGAGGCAGGGGGGCTCTATGAGCAGTTCTTC	CSVEAGGLYEQFF
NA	TRBD1	TRBV14	TRBJ2-1	19	TGTGCCAGCAGCCAATGGGGGACAGGGGGCTCCCCGGGCCAAGAGACCCAGTTCTTC	CASSQWGTGGSPGQETQFF
NA	NA	TRBV11-2	TRBJ2-7	13	TGTGCCAGCAGCTTAACAGACAGGCAATACGGTTACTTC	CASSLTDRQYGYF
NA	TRBD1	TRBV5-1	TRBJ2-5	16	TGCGCCAGCAGCTCTACGGGACAGGGGGCGTTAGAGACCCAGTACTTC	CASSSTGQGALETQYF
many	TRBD2	TRBV28	TRBJ2-7	16	TGTGCCAGCAGTATAAGCGGGGGGCTCCCCCTGTACGAGCAGTACTTC	CASSISGGLPLYEQYF
NA	TRBD2	TRBV9	TRBJ2-1	14	TGTGCCAGCAGCCCCTGGACTAGCGGGGGGGGGCTGTTCTTC	CASSPWTSGGGLFF
once	NA	TRBV3-1	TRBJ1-6	13	TGTGGAACGGGTCACAGAAATAATTCACCCCTCCACTTT	CGTGHRNNSPLHF
NA	NA	TRBV29-1	TRBJ1-1	11	TGCAGCGTTGAGGAGAACACTGAAGCTTTCTTT	CSVEENTEAFF
NA	NA	TRBV10-3	TRBJ2-7	19	TGTGCCATCAGTGAGTATGGCCCGGGAAGCGACGGATCTCTCGACGAGCAGTACTTC	CAISEYGPGSDGSLDEQYF
many	NA	TRBV7-9	TRBJ2-7	14	TGTGCCAGCAGCTTTAGTGGACGGTCAGACGAGCAGTACTTC	CASSFSGRSDEQYF
NA	NA	TRBV20-1	TRBJ1-4	15	TGCAGTGCTCACCCGGGGAGGTCAACTAATGAAAAACTGTTTTTT	CSAHPGRSTNEKLFF
NA	NA	TRBV7-2	TRBJ1-1	14	TGTGCCAGCAGCTTACACGGGGAGAACACTGAAGCTTTCTTT	CASSLHGENTEAFF
few	NA	TRBV29-1	TRBJ1-4	11	TGCAGCGTTGTTACTAATGAAAAACTGTTTTTT	CSVVTNEKLFF